The TCR beta chain under discussion was sequenced for a study of blood T cells in healthy people across ages (dated by TCRdb to between 2015 and 2016). Looking at the study overall: In model experiments, template switching captured about one uniquely barcoded TCR beta cDNA molecule for every two T cells. To track age-related changes in TCR beta repertoire diversity, the study relied on deep sequencing normalized with unique cDNA molecular identifiers. Donors were grouped into four age groups: young (average approximately 16 years), middle-aged (about 38), aged (around 66) and long-lived (just over 80). Donors of different ages were randomly distributed across sequencing lanes to avoid experimental bias. Using the same blood draw, the study looked at two additional independent replicas of 1 million unique cDNA reads for two donors, one aged 18 to 30 and the other aged 80 or older. Findings and caveats that apply to the study as a whole: Estimates of total diversity based on one million sequenced T cells were regarded as lower bounds and as underestimates. Because profiling used bulk unsorted PBMCs, naive and antigen-experienced compartments could not be compared conclusively. Because donor CMV infection status was unknown, age-related changes in expanded clonotypes were potentially confounded. A strong correlation was found between observed TCR beta diversity and the percentage of naive T cells measured by flow cytometry. The long-lived group showed more naive CD4+ T cells, fewer expanded clones and increased TCR diversity than the aged group, suggesting age selection. Observed TCR beta diversity per million T cells fell roughly linearly with age, and a significant reduction was already apparent by age roughly 40.

The donors were roughly 38 Caucasian individuals from Russia, aged roughly 6 to 100 years, who were systemically healthy. Approximately 10 milliliters of peripheral blood were collected from each donor into EDTA-treated Vacutainer tubes. Ficoll-Paque density-gradient centrifugation was used to isolate PBMCs, with at least 7 million obtained per sample. Trizol reagent was used to extract total RNA from the PBMCs, yielding at least 6 micrograms per sample. The percentages of naive CD45RAhigh/CD27high T cells were determined by flow cytometry on a PBMC aliquot from every donor. Library generation was performed with 5' RACE. Reads for this sample came from an Illumina HiSeq 2500. A second PCR of roughly 7 to 11 cycles was performed with a sample-barcoded 5' primer and a J-beta primer mix. Each TCR beta cDNA molecule received a unique molecular identifier from a template-switch 5' adaptor carrying 12 random nucleotides. At least 2.5 million CDR3-containing paired-end reads were obtained from each sample. First-strand cDNA synthesis was performed from all RNA using the Mint cDNA synthesis kit, with priming by a TRBC-specific oligonucleotide. After uracil-DNA glycosylase treatment, a first 18-cycle PCR used universal primers M1SS and BC2_uni_R on all cDNA. Under the source paper's analysis protocol: For normalization, 1 million high-quality reads were randomly selected from each sample, with every read carrying a distinct molecular identifier. Instead of being binned into consensus sequences, reads with shared molecular identifiers were discarded. MiTCR, with a Q25 quality threshold and the strictest error-elimination algorithm, was used for CDR3 identification, clonotype clustering and error correction. A nonparametric unseen species model with Euler transformation was used to estimate a lower bound on total TCR beta diversity. Clones were called with MiXCR by TCRdb after fastp trimmed the public reads at Q25, and only in-frame beta chains were retained. Rows matching on CDR3 protein sequence are summarized as one entry with the most common DNA and genes. Clone size and V and J calls follow TCRdb, not the original study. The table for this sample lists some 290,000 distinct CDR3 sequences; roughly 26% of them were counted only once. Around 29% of the sample rests with the top ten.

Notes on this clonotype: Its antigen remains undetermined. No much larger clone exists at a distance of one base, and base qualities are not known.

Looking up the germline V gene yields CDR1 SQVTM and CDR2 ANQGSEA. V is shortened by 6 bases, J by 5 bases, and the region joining them spans 13 bases. The CDR3, from cysteine to phenylalanine, totals 13 residues. The DNA shown is the 39-base CDR3, in frame from base 1. In this chain, TRBV29-1 is recombined with TRBJ2-2; the D gene is not confidently resolved. The source of this sequence is a woman between 65 and 79 years old in good health. Sequenced material: blood. The CDR3 protein is CSVFRERTGELFF. The DNA reads TGCAGCGTCTTCCGTGAGCGTACCGGGGAGCTGTTTTTT.